This TCR beta chain derives from a study of T-cell reconstitution after alpha-beta-depleted transplantation in children. Study findings and constraints: As was reported, about two months after transplant, alpha-beta T cells came from several hundred expanded graft clones. The authors attributed T-cell counts and diversity one year after transplant mostly to newly produced T cells.

Preparation of the TCRbeta library used unique molecular identifiers. TCRdb fed the PCR reads into MiXCR, producing one record per CDR3 protein. The data show 280,000 or so distinct CDR3 sequences, with 11% seen just once and 20% to 25% held by the top ten. This clonotype was recorded many times. Its specificity is not known. Specimen: peripheral blood, collected 180 days after TCRalphabeta/CD19-depleted stem cell transplant. The receptor was derived from a male patient under 10 years old who had a stem cell transplant for chronic granulomatous disease, so the T cells may come from the graft donor.

As DNA, the CDR3 is TGTGCCAGCAGCCCCGGGACTAGAGTAGCAGATACGCAGTATTTT. Protein: CASSPGTRVADTQYF. J is TRBJ2-3 and V is TRBV7-9, with TRBD2 matching over 8 bases. Germline assignment: CDR1 SEHNR and CDR2 FQNEAQ (reference sequence). V was clipped by 5 bases and J by 4 bases; unmatched bases: 8. The CDR3 loop spans 15 amino acids.